The 14 T cell receptor beta chains listed next were all sequenced from one sample in a study of beta chain features in type 1 diabetes (dated by TCRdb to the late 2010s). To prepare the library, the immunoSEQ multiplex PCR assay was applied. The High Capacity cDNA Reverse Transcription Kit was used to reverse transcribe all of the isolated RNA, meaning that expressed TCRB transcripts were what got sequenced. In its TCRdb copy, this immuneACCESS table keeps in-frame sequences only and misses some clones. Where compared with another copy, unresolved V genes explain less than half of these, and the others have no known cause. The sample table records a few hundred thousand clones; about 14% of these occur just once. Of the sample, around 0.039% falls within the top ten clones. What was sequenced was naive CD4+ T cells from blood. Sample cell subset or site, as interpreted from the label and publication: true naive CD4+ T cells. Receptor source: a man aged 30-40 years in good health.

The rearrangement uses TRBV9 and TRBJ2-1; 11 nucleotides align to TRBD2. The CDR3 covers 16 residues. CDR1 and CDR2 from the germline V gene are SGDLS and YYNGEE. The ends lost 2 bases at V and 6 bases at J; junction bases unmatched: 7. CDR3 bases: TGTGCCAGCAGCGTTGGTGGGACTAGCGGAATCAATGAGCAGTTCTTC. It yields the protein CASSVGGTSGINEQFF.

This clone appeared a few times. The chain has TRBV5-8 and TRBJ2-1; 7 nucleotides match TRBD2. The CDR3 runs to 14 residues. The germline CDR1 and CDR2 sequences are SGHTS and YDEGEE. The V segment lost 6 bases and the J segment 7 bases; nucleotides outside the gene matches: 10. Here the CDR3 reads CASTQLGLLNEQFF. The CDR3 coding sequence is TGTGCCAGCACCCAGTTGGGACTATTAAATGAGCAGTTCTTC.

This clone was detected only a few times. This chain connects TRBV30 to TRBJ2-1, with 7 bases lining up with TRBD2. After removal of 0 bases from V and 8 bases from J, the junction contained 4 bases not matched to a gene. Per the germline V gene, CDR1 is GTSNPN and CDR2 is SVGIG (reference sequence). The CDR3 runs to 13 residues. As DNA, the CDR3 is TGTGCCTGGAGTGTAGATCTAGCGGATGAGCAGTTCTTC. The encoded protein is CAWSVDLADEQFF.

This clone was recorded a few times. CDR3 sequence reads: CASSLLQDSGGEQYF. CDR3 nucleotide sequence: TGCGCCAGCAGCTTGCTTCAGGATTCCGGGGGCGAGCAGTACTTC. This chain uses TRBV5-1 with TRBJ2-7, with D tentatively TRBD2 (6 bases). This CDR3 comprises 15 residues. Germline V gene lookup returns CDR1 SGHRS and CDR2 YFSETQ. V was pared by 1 base and J by 6 bases, with 17 bases between. The whole variable domain, filled in from reference TRBV5-1 and TRBJ2-7, reads KAGVTQTPRYLIKTRGQQVTLSCSPISGHRSVSWYQQTPGQGLQFLFEYFSETQRNKGNFPGRFSGRQFSNSRSEMNVSTLELGDSALYLCASSLLQDSGGEQYFGPGTRLTVT.

The genes are TRBV18 and TRBJ2-7, with a weak D call TRBD2 (6 bases). In germline, CDR1 is KGHSH, CDR2 LQKENI. V was clipped by 3 bases and J by 7 bases, with 13 bases between them. The CDR3 spans 13 residues. The CDR3 DNA reads TGTGCCAGCTCACCGGAGGGGACGGGGGAGCAGTACTTC. This codes for CASSPEGTGEQYF.

This clone has just a few counts. The chain links TRBV20-1 to TRBJ1-2; D perhaps matches TRBD1 (5 bases). Germline values: CDR1 DFQATT, CDR2 SNEGSKA (reference sequence). The V end lost 6 bases, the J end lost 5 bases, and 10 bases lay between the germline ends. This CDR3 spans 11 amino acids. The CDR3: CSAPGLYGYTF. CDR3 sequence (DNA): TGCAGTGCGCCGGGACTTTATGGCTACACCTTC.

This sequence joins TRBV10-3 and TRBJ2-5; TRBD2 is a possible D gene (5 bases). V lost 1 base and J lost 3, with 6 bases in between. CDR3 length: 13 residues. Looked up from germline, CDR1 is ENHRY and CDR2 is SYGVKD. CDR3 loop: CAISEWEKETQYF. In DNA form, the CDR3 reads TGTGCCATCAGTGAGTGGGAGAAAGAGACCCAGTACTTC.

The rearrangement links TRBV30 to TRBJ1-2; D gene uncertain. This CDR3 region has 14 residues. The germline V and J ends were trimmed by 1 base and 7 bases, with 16 bases remaining between them. Germline V gene data show CDR1 as GTSNPN and CDR2 as SVGIG (reference sequence). CDR3 nucleotides: TGTGCCTGGAGTGGATCGCGGGTCGATGGTGGCTACACCTTC. It yields the protein CAWSGSRVDGGYTF.

V is TRBV7-9 and J is TRBJ2-7; D gene ambiguous. Germline loops: CDR1 SEHNR, CDR2 FQNEAQ (reference sequence). The V gene lost 5 bases and the J gene lost 3 bases, with 14 bases spanning the gap. There are 14 residues in the CDR3. CDR3 nucleotides: TGTGCCAGCAGCCCGCCGGGCCCGATCTACGAGCAGTACGTC. Protein sequence: CASSPPGPIYEQYV.

The rearrangement joins TRBV4-2 to TRBJ2-3; the D gene is possibly TRBD2 (5 bases). The CDR3 runs 16 residues. V lost 0 bases, J lost 0 bases, and 10 bases lay in between. CDR1 is LGHNA, CDR2 YNFKEQ, per germline. CDR3 loop: CASSQDPWRSTDTQYF. The CDR3 DNA sequence: TGTGCCAGCAGCCAAGATCCCTGGAGGAGCACAGATACGCAGTATTTT.

This chain links TRBV9 with TRBJ1-2; D not certain. This CDR3 comprises 12 residues. CDR1 SGDLS and CDR2 YYNGEE come from the germline V gene. V was clipped by 3 bases and J by 5 bases, with 8 bases between them. CDR3 protein: CASSAARYGYTF. In DNA form, the CDR3 reads TGTGCCAGCAGCGCGGCAAGGTATGGCTACACCTTC.

This chain uses TRBV5-4 with TRBJ1-1, with D tentatively TRBD1 (6 bases). The length of the CDR3 is 12 residues. CDR1 SGHNT and CDR2 YYREEE come from the germline V gene (reference sequence). Trimming took 7 bases from V and 3 from J, leaving 10 bases between them. The CDR3 region has the DNA TGTGCCAGCGGGGGCTCGGACACTGAAGCTTTCTTT. Its protein is CASGGSDTEAFF.

This clone appeared many times. J is TRBJ2-4 and V is TRBV14, with D perhaps matching TRBD1 (6 bases). Trimming cost V 5 bases and J 13 bases, with 15 bases left between them. CDR1 SGHDN and CDR2 FVKESK come from the germline V gene. This CDR3 is built from 12 residues. The DNA for the CDR3 is TGTGCCAGCAGCTTGCCGACAGGACGCCAGTACTTC. It yields the protein CASSLPTGRQYF.

J is TRBJ2-2 and V is TRBV30, with 8 bases identical to TRBD2. Germline lookup yields CDR1 GTSNPN and CDR2 SVGIG (reference sequence). The J segment lost 0 bases and the V segment lost 4 bases, leaving 4 bases of the junction unmatched. This CDR3 spans 15 amino acids. The CDR3 region is CAWNPGLANTGELFF. As DNA, the CDR3 is TGTGCCTGGAATCCGGGACTAGCGAACACCGGGGAGCTGTTTTTT. Full variable domain (outside the CDR3, taken from reference TRBV30 and TRBJ2-2): SQTIHQWPATLVQPVGSPLSLECTVEGTSNPNLYWYRQAAGRGLQLLFYSVGIGQISSEVPQNLSASRPQDRQFILSSKKLLLSDSGFYLCAWNPGLANTGELFFGEGSRLTVL.